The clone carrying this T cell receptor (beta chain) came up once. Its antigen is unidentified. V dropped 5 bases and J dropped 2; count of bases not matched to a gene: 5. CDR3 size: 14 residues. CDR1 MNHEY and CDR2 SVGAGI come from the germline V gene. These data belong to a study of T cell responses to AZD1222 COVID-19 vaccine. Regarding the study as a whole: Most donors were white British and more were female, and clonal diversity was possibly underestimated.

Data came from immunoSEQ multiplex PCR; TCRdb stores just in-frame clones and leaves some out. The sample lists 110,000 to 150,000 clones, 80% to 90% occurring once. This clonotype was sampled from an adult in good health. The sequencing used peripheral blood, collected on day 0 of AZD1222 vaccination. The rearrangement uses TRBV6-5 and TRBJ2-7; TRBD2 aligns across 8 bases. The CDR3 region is CASSPQAGAYEQYF. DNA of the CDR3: TGTGCCAGCAGTCCACAAGCGGGAGCCTACGAGCAGTACTTC.